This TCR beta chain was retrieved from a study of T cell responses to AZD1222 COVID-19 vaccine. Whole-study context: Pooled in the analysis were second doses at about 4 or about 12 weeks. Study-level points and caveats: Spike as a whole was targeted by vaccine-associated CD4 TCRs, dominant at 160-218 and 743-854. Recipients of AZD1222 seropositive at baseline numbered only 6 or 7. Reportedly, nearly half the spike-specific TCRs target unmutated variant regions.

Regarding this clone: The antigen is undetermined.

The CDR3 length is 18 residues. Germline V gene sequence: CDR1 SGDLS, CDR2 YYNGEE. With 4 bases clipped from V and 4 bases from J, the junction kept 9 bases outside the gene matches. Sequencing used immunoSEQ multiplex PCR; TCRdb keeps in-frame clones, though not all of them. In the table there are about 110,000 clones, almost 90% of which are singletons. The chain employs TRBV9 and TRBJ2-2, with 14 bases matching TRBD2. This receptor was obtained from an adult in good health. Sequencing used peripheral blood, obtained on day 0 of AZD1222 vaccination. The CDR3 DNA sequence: TGTGCCAGCAGCTTTTTCCCCGGACTAGCGGGAGGCACCGGGGAGCTGTTTTTT. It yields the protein CASSFFPGLAGGTGELFF.